The present TCR beta chain was sequenced within a study of blood T cells in healthy people across ages. This clonotype was seen a few times. A sample-barcoded 5' primer and a J-beta primer mix were used in a second PCR of roughly 7 to 12 cycles. TCRdb recomputed calls from the 5' RACE reads with MiXCR, one row per CDR3 protein. The repertoire has 710,000 or so distinct CDR3 sequences, about 20% of them found once; the top ten carry about 22%. Each sample had at least 6 million PBMCs isolated. V lost 7 bases, J lost 7 bases, and 14 bases lay in between. This CDR3 spans 12 amino acids. In germline, CDR1 is SQVTM, CDR2 ANQGSEA.

Sequencing was done on a sample of blood. This sequence originates from a man between 65 and 79 years old in good health. This rearrangement joins TRBV29-1 to TRBJ2-1, with a weak D call TRBD1 (6 bases). The CDR3 bases are TGCAGCGGAGACAGGCAAGCGAATGAGCAGTTCTTC. It translates to CSGDRQANEQFF.